At least ten counts were recorded for the clone carrying this T cell receptor (beta chain). These data are taken from a study of neurological immune-mediated disorders. Germline values: CDR1 LNHNV, CDR2 YYDKDF (reference sequence). With 5 bases removed from V and 0 bases from J, the gap between germline ends came to 9 bases. CDR3 length equals 14 residues. cDNA synthesis was performed by 5'RACE with 10-nucleotide random UMIs. TCRdb itself ran the 5' RACE reads through MiXCR, one entry per CDR3 protein. The sample carries about 95,000 distinct CDR3 sequences, around 3.3% recorded once. The J gene is TRBJ2-3, the V gene TRBV15; D might be TRBD1 (5 bases). The sequence came from a woman aged 18-29 years with multiple sclerosis. Sequenced input: PBMCs. This CDR3 is CATSLDRSTDTQYF. The CDR3 bases are TGTGCCACCAGCTTAGACAGAAGCACAGATACGCAGTATTTT.